This TCR beta chain was captured by sequencing in a study of PD-L1 blockade in urothelial cancer. This clone appeared a few times. Described time point: peripheral blood 6 weeks after treatment start. Sequencing was performed with immunoSEQ multiplex PCR; in TCRdb, only in-frame clones are kept and a portion is missing. Among some 75,000 clones listed, approximately 90% were seen once. V gave up 6 bases and J gave up 7 bases, with 16 bases separating them. Germline V gene data show CDR1 as MDHEN and CDR2 as SYDVKM. CDR3 length equals 14 residues. The clonotype was recovered from a woman of 80 years or more with urothelial cancer. The sequences come from PBMCs, collected around atezolizumab (anti-PD-L1) treatment. The J gene is TRBJ1-5, the V gene TRBV28, with D possibly matching TRBD1 (6 bases). The CDR3 nucleotides are TGTGCCAGCAGCCTGTTGGGGGCTCGACAGCCCCAGCATTTT. It translates to CASSLLGARQPQHF.